These 19 T cell receptor beta chains share one sample of origin, sequenced in a study of T cell responses to AZD1222 COVID-19 vaccine. The repertoire was sequenced with immunoSEQ multiplex PCR; TCRdb's copy has only in-frame clones and lacks some. Of 65,000 to 100,000 clones in the sample, more than 85% are singletons; the top ten hold approximately 8%. The sample consisted of peripheral blood, taken 28 days after the second AZD1222 dose. These receptors all come from an adult who received the AZD1222 COVID-19 vaccine.

The V and J genes are TRBV27 and TRBJ2-7; D possibly corresponds to TRBD2 (5 bases). The germline V gene has CDR1 MNHEY and CDR2 SMNVEV (reference sequence). The CDR3 is 13 residues long. V dropped 3 bases and J dropped 0 bases, with 6 bases sitting between them. Written as DNA, the CDR3 is TGTGCCAGCAGTTTTCGGGACTCCTACGAGCAGTACTTC. This gives the protein CASSFRDSYEQYF.

The chain employs TRBV6-5 and TRBJ2-2; D is ambiguous. Per germline, CDR1 MNHEY and CDR2 SVGAGI. The CDR3 is made up of 13 amino acids. Trimming took off 8 bases at V and 3 bases at J, with 10 bases between the two ends. CDR3 region: CASANLYTGELFF. The CDR3, as DNA: TGTGCCAGCGCCAATCTATACACCGGGGAGCTGTTTTTT.

CDR3 DNA: TGTGCCACCGGGACTAGCGGGAAGACCGGGGAGCTGTTTTTT. This gives the protein CATGTSGKTGELFF. J is TRBJ2-2 and V is TRBV24-1, with 13 positions matching TRBD2. The CDR3 loop spans 14 amino acids. Germline assignment: CDR1 KGHDR and CDR2 SFDVKD. V gave up 9 bases and J gave up 5 bases; unmatched junction bases: 2.

V gene TRBV19 combines with J gene TRBJ2-7, with D maybe TRBD2 (5 bases). V was trimmed by 5 bases and J by 5 bases, leaving 13 bases between them. Per the germline V gene, CDR1 is LNHDA and CDR2 is SQIVND (reference sequence). This CDR3 has 13 residues. DNA of the CDR3: TGTGCCAGTAGTGACCTAGGAGGTCACGAGCAGTACTTC. As protein: CASSDLGGHEQYF.

The V and J genes are TRBV15 and TRBJ2-5; D gene uncertain. V lost 0 bases to trimming and J lost 11 bases, with 13 bases between them. Germline CDR1 and CDR2: LNHNV and YYDKDF (reference sequence). The CDR3 contains 13 residues. Written as DNA, the CDR3 is TGTGCCACCAGCAGAGACTCCCTAGGTGGACAGTACTTC. Amino acid sequence: CATSRDSLGGQYF.

The chain couples TRBV28 to TRBJ2-3; TRBD1 aligns across 9 bases. The V gene end was trimmed by 5 bases and the J gene end by 1 base; junction bases not matched to a gene: 4. In germline, CDR1 is MDHEN, CDR2 SYDVKM. The CDR3 loop spans 15 amino acids. DNA of the CDR3: TGTGCCAGCAGTACAGGGGGCCGGGGCACAGATACGCAGTATTTT. Translated, it gives CASSTGGRGTDTQYF.

The chain employs TRBV18 and TRBJ1-5; possibly TRBD1 for D (5 bases). The V end lost 5 bases, the J end lost 3 bases, and 17 bases lay between the germline ends. In germline, CDR1 is KGHSH, CDR2 LQKENI. The CDR3 loop spans 16 amino acids. Written as DNA, the CDR3 is TGTGCCAGCTCAACTCTCGGGGGGGGAATCAATCAGCCCCAGCATTTT. As protein: CASSTLGGGINQPQHF.

CDR3 DNA sequence: TGTGCCGGGGGTTCCAGCTCCTACAATGAGCAGTTCTTC. Residues: CAGGSSSYNEQFF. This chain joins TRBV2 and TRBJ2-1; D assignment may be TRBD1 or TRBD2 (5 bases each). The CDR3 has 13 residues. Trimming removed 11 bases at V and 0 bases at J, with 11 bases between. The germline CDR1 and CDR2 sequences are SNHLY and FYNNEI.

This chain joins TRBV28 and TRBJ1-5; 8 positions agree with TRBD1. CDR1 is MDHEN, CDR2 SYDVKM, per germline. This CDR3 region has 16 residues. Unmatched junction bases numbered 17, after V lost 7 bases and J lost 9 bases. CDR3 protein: CASTSSHGTGVLPQHF. CDR3 coding DNA: TGTGCCAGCACCTCCTCACACGGGACAGGTGTATTGCCCCAGCATTTT. The full variable domain, in which reference TRBV28 and TRBJ1-5 provide the parts outside the CDR3, is DVKVTQSSRYLVKRTGEKVFLECVQDMDHENMFWYRQDPGLGLRLIYFSYDVKMKEKGDIPEGYSVSREKKERFSLILESASTNQTSMYLCASTSSHGTGVLPQHFGDGTRLSIL.

The chain uses TRBV18 and TRBJ2-1, with 10 bases fitting TRBD1. CDR1 is KGHSH and CDR2 is LQKENI in the germline V gene. Losses at the gene ends were 8 bases for V and 8 bases for J; bases not matched to a gene: 9. The CDR3 is made up of 14 amino acids. The CDR3 reads CASRGTGESDEQFF. The CDR3 region has the DNA TGTGCCAGCAGAGGGACAGGGGAGTCCGATGAGCAGTTCTTC. Combining the CDR3 with reference TRBV18 and TRBJ2-1 gives the whole variable domain NAGVMQNPRHLVRRRGQEARLRCSPMKGHSHVYWYRQLPEEGLKFMVYLQKENIIDESGMPKERFSAEFPKEGPSILRIQQVVRGDSAAYFCASRGTGESDEQFFGPGTRLTVL.

V usage is TRBV12-3 or TRBV12-4 and J usage is TRBJ2-1; no firm D call. Trimming took 4 bases from V and 10 from J, leaving 8 bases between them. The CDR3 is made up of 11 amino acids. This CDR3 reads CASSSLHEQFF. In DNA form, the CDR3 reads TGTGCCAGCAGTTCCTTACACGAGCAGTTCTTC.

This chain connects TRBV6-5 to TRBJ2-1; possible D gene TRBD2, 6 bases. The CDR3 runs 15 residues. V was clipped by 0 bases and J by 0 bases, with 6 bases between them. CDR1 is MNHEY, CDR2 SVGAGI, per germline. In DNA form, the CDR3 reads TGTGCCAGCAGTTACTCGCGGGGCTCCTACAATGAGCAGTTCTTC. Protein sequence: CASSYSRGSYNEQFF.

The CDR3 is CASSFVTSGSMGEQYF. CDR3 nucleotides: TGTGCCAGCAGCTTTGTAACTAGCGGGTCAATGGGGGAGCAGTACTTC. The rearrangement uses TRBV11-2 and TRBJ2-7; TRBD2 aligns across 9 bases. With 3 bases clipped from V and 7 bases from J, the junction kept 13 bases outside the gene matches. Germline CDR1 and CDR2: SGHAT and FQNNGV. This CDR3 has 16 residues.

The V and J genes are TRBV7-2 and TRBJ1-4, with 7 bases that match TRBD1. The germline V gene has CDR1 SGHTA and CDR2 FQGNSA. CDR3 length equals 14 residues. Unmatched junction bases numbered 3, after V lost 1 base and J lost 7 bases. The CDR3 bases are TGTGCCAGCAGCTTAGAACAGGGGAGTGAAAAACTGTTTTTT. It codes for CASSLEQGSEKLFF. The whole variable domain, filled in from reference TRBV7-2 and TRBJ1-4, reads GAGVSQSPSNKVTEKGKDVELRCDPISGHTALYWYRQSLGQGLEFLIYFQGNSAPDKSGLPSDRFSAERTGGSVSTLTIQRTQQEDSAVYLCASSLEQGSEKLFFGSGTQLSVL.

The rearrangement joins TRBV11-2 to TRBJ2-3, with D uncertain. The CDR3 contains 14 residues. The ends were cut back, 2 bases at V and 0 bases at J, with 6 bases in the middle. Germline-derived CDR1 and CDR2 are SGHAT and FQNNGV. The CDR3 DNA sequence: TGTGCCAGCAGCTTAAGGCAGAGCACAGATACGCAGTATTTT. Its protein product is CASSLRQSTDTQYF.

The V and J genes are TRBV25-1 and TRBJ2-2; the match to TRBD2 covers 10 bases. Germline CDR1 and CDR2: MGHDK and SYGVNS. The CDR3 length is 15 residues. V lost 4 bases and J lost 8; bases outside the gene matches: 7. Written as DNA, the CDR3 is TGTGCCAGCAGTGTCTCTAGCGGGAGCTCAGGGGAGCTGTTTTTT. Residues: CASSVSSGSSGELFF.

The chain carries TRBV28 and TRBJ2-3; 8 bases line up with TRBD2. Germline values: CDR1 MDHEN, CDR2 SYDVKM. Trimming removed 5 bases from V and 1 base from J; junction bases left unmatched: 5. There are 15 residues in the CDR3. The CDR3: CASSPGGAGTDTQYF. The CDR3, as DNA: TGTGCCAGCAGTCCCGGGGGGGCCGGCACAGATACGCAGTATTTT.

The rearrangement links TRBV5-1 to TRBJ1-1; D remains unclear. The CDR3 length is 12 residues. From germline, CDR1 is SGHRS and CDR2 YFSETQ. Between the trimmed V and J ends, which lost 2 bases and 0 bases, there was a span of 2 bases. CDR3 nucleotides: TGCGCCAGCAGCTTCTTGAACACTGAAGCTTTCTTT. Translating gives CASSFLNTEAFF. The variable domain in full, completed from reference TRBV5-1 and TRBJ1-1, reads KAGVTQTPRYLIKTRGQQVTLSCSPISGHRSVSWYQQTPGQGLQFLFEYFSETQRNKGNFPGRFSGRQFSNSRSEMNVSTLELGDSALYLCASSFLNTEAFFGQGTRLTVV.

This chain joins TRBV3-1 (or the pseudogene TRBV3-2) and TRBJ1-2; D remains unclear. Per the germline V gene, CDR1 is LGHDT and CDR2 is YNNKEL (reference sequence). V lost 1 base to trimming and J lost 8 bases, with 14 bases between them. The CDR3 has 14 residues. The CDR3 DNA follows: TGTGCCAGCAGCCAAGTTGCCGGCCCCGTAGGCTACACCTTC. This translates into CASSQVAGPVGYTF.